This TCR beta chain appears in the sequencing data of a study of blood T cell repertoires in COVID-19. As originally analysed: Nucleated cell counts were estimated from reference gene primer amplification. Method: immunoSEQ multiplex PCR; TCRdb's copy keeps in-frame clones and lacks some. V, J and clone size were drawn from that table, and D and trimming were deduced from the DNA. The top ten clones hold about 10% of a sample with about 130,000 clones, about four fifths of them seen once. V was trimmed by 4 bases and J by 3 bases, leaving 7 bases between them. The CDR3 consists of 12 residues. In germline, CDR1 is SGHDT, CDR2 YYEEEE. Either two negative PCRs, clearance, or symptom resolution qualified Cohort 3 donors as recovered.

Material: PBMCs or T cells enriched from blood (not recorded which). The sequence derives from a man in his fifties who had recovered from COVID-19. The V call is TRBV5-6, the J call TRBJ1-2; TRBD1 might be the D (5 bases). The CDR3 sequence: CASSPGYYGYTF. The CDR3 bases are TGTGCCAGCAGCCCAGGGTACTATGGCTACACCTTC.